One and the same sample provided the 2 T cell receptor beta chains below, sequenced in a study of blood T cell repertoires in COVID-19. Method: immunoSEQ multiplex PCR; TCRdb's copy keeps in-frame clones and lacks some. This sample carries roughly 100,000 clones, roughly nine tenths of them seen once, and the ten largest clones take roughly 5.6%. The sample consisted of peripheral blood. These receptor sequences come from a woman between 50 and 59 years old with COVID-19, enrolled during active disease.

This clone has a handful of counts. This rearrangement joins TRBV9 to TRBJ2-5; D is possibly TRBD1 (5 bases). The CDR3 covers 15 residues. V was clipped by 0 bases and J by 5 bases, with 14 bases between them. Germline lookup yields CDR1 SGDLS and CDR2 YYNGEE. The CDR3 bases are TGTGCCAGCAGCGTAGCCCTCGATTGGGGCGAGACCCAGTACTTC. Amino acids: CASSVALDWGETQYF.

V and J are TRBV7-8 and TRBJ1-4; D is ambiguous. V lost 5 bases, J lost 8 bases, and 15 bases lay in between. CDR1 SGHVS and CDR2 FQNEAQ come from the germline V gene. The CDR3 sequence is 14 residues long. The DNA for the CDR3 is TGTGCCAGCAGCCCAACCAGGTTTTACGAAAAACTGTTTTTT. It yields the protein CASSPTRFYEKLFF.